The 16 T cell receptor beta chains given below trace back to one sample, sequenced in a study of T cells in placental villitis. The immunoSEQ assay was v4. The data were produced by immunoSEQ multiplex PCR, yet TCRdb's version contains in-frame clones alone and is incomplete. The sample records 800 or so clones, around nine tenths being singletons. The sequencing sample was made of placental tissue containing maternal and fetal cells. Receptors originate from a human donor in good health; the placental T cells may come from both mother and fetus.

V and J are TRBV5-5 and TRBJ1-2; 12 bases agree with TRBD1. The J segment lost 8 bases and the V segment lost 3 bases, leaving 5 bases of the junction unmatched. The CDR3 is 14 amino acids. Germline assignment: CDR1 SGHKS and CDR2 YYEKEE (reference sequence). The CDR3 DNA sequence: TGTGCCAGCAGCTACCGGGACAGGGGGCGAGGCTACACCTTC. Its protein product is CASSYRDRGRGYTF.

The CDR3 nucleotides read TGCGCCAGCAGCTTGGCGTTCACAGATACGCAGTATTTT. This sequence encodes CASSLAFTDTQYF. The chain employs TRBV5-1 and TRBJ2-3; D is uncertain. The V gene lost 0 bases and the J gene lost 2 bases, with 4 bases spanning the gap. The V gene's germline CDR1 is SGHRS and CDR2 YFSETQ. This CDR3 has 13 amino acids. The entire variable domain, with the rest obtained from reference TRBV5-1 and TRBJ2-3, is as follows: KAGVTQTPRYLIKTRGQQVTLSCSPISGHRSVSWYQQTPGQGLQFLFEYFSETQRNKGNFPGRFSGRQFSNSRSEMNVSTLELGDSALYLCASSLAFTDTQYFGPGTRLTVL.

V gene TRBV10-2 combines with J gene TRBJ2-1; TRBD1 or TRBD2 may be the D gene (5 bases each). In germline, CDR1 is WSHSY, CDR2 SAAADI. The CDR3 runs 17 residues. Trimming cost V 0 bases and J 0 bases, with 12 bases left between them. The DNA of the CDR3 is TGCGCCAGCAGTGAGTCGTTGGGACCTAGCTCCTACAATGAGCAGTTCTTC. It yields the protein CASSESLGPSSYNEQFF.

This CDR3 reads CASSLFAGPYEQYF. The CDR3 nucleotides read TGCGCCAGCAGCTTGTTCGCGGGCCCCTACGAGCAGTACTTC. The V gene is TRBV5-1, the J gene TRBJ2-7; weak D call: TRBD2 (5 bases). Deletions cut 1 base from V and 2 bases from J, with 10 bases between. This CDR3 has 14 amino acids. The germline CDR1 and CDR2 sequences are SGHRS and YFSETQ.

The J gene is TRBJ1-1, the V gene TRBV6-4; D not resolved. The CDR3 extends over 13 amino acids. Trimming took off 0 bases at V and 1 base at J, with 3 bases between the two ends. Germline V gives CDR1 MRHNA, CDR2 SNTAGT. CDR3 amino acids: CASSDSGNTEAFF. DNA of the CDR3: TGTGCCAGCAGTGACTCAGGGAACACTGAAGCTTTCTTT.

This clone has only a few counts. The chain has TRBV24-1 and TRBJ2-1; D is uncertain. V shed 7 bases and J shed 0 bases, with 3 bases lying between them. CDR1 and CDR2 (germline): KGHDR, SFDVKD. This CDR3 has 12 residues. In DNA, the CDR3 is TGTGCCACCAGGGGCTCCTACAATGAGCAGTTCTTC. Translation gives CATRGSYNEQFF.

The chain couples TRBV2 to TRBJ1-3; no reliable D call. Trimming shortened V by 5 bases and J by 0 bases, and 11 bases separated the two germline ends. Germline V gene data show CDR1 as SNHLY and CDR2 as FYNNEI. This CDR3 is built from 15 residues. DNA for the CDR3: TGTGCCAGCAGTCTATCAATTAACTCTGGAAACACCATATATTTT. Translation: CASSLSINSGNTIYF.

V is TRBV7-3 and J is TRBJ2-3; 8 bases are shared with TRBD2. The CDR3 contains 17 residues. CDR1 is SGHTA, CDR2 FQGTGA, per germline. The V gene end was trimmed by 5 bases and the J gene end by 2 bases; junction bases not matched to a gene: 12. CDR3 coding DNA: TGTGCCAGCAGCACCATCACTAGCGGAAGTGACACAGATACGCAGTATTTT. This encodes CASSTITSGSDTDTQYF.

The chain combines TRBV5-4 with TRBJ1-1, with D maybe TRBD1 (6 bases). The CDR3 is 15 residues long. The germline V gene encodes CDR1 SGHNT and CDR2 YYREEE (reference sequence). Trimming took 0 bases from V and 1 from J, leaving 10 bases between them. CDR3 protein: CASSLAGGKNTEAFF. DNA of the CDR3: TGTGCCAGCAGCTTGGCTGGGGGCAAGAACACTGAAGCTTTCTTT.

The chain carries TRBV5-6 and TRBJ1-2; no firm D call. This CDR3 is 15 amino acids long. Trimming took 1 base from V and 0 from J, leaving 10 bases between them. Per germline, CDR1 SGHDT and CDR2 YYEEEE. CDR3 sequence: CASSLRGIANYGYTF. The CDR3 DNA follows: TGTGCCAGCAGCTTGCGGGGAATAGCTAACTATGGCTACACCTTC.

The gene calls are TRBV7-3 and TRBJ2-5; D remains unclear. There are 14 residues in the CDR3. V dropped 3 bases and J dropped 3 bases, with 11 bases sitting between them. The germline gives CDR1 SGHTA, CDR2 FQGTGA. CDR3 sequence: CASSLSGGEETQYF. The CDR3 DNA reads TGTGCCAGCAGCTTGTCGGGCGGCGAAGAGACCCAGTACTTC.

V usage is TRBV5-6 and J usage is TRBJ1-2, with D possibly TRBD1 on 6 matching bases. V lost 2 bases to trimming and J lost 6 bases, with 11 bases between them. Germline lookup yields CDR1 SGHDT and CDR2 YYEEEE. This CDR3 comprises 13 residues. The CDR3 DNA follows: TGTGCCAGCAGCTTAAGGGGGAGCCATGGCTACACCTTC. This encodes CASSLRGSHGYTF.

The DNA for the CDR3 is TGCAGCGGACAGGGGGCCGGGAACACTGAAGCTTTCTTT. This gives the protein CSGQGAGNTEAFF. The gene calls are TRBV29-1 and TRBJ1-1; 10 bases line up with TRBD1. This CDR3 comprises 13 residues. V shed 7 bases and J 1 base; nucleotides not matched to a gene: 3. Looked up from germline, CDR1 is SQVTM and CDR2 is ANQGSEA.

V usage is TRBV15 and J usage is TRBJ2-3; D unclear. CDR3 length: 13 amino acids. The V gene lost 0 bases and the J gene lost 6 bases, with 7 bases spanning the gap. Per the germline V gene, CDR1 is LNHNV and CDR2 is YYDKDF (reference sequence). The CDR3 nucleotides read TGTGCCACCAGCAGAGATTATATTGATACGCAGTATTTT. Protein: CATSRDYIDTQYF.

The chain couples TRBV6-8 to TRBJ2-7, with 7 bases identical to TRBD1. This CDR3 contains 10 residues. V gave up 6 bases and J gave up 9 bases; unmatched junction bases: 2. Germline loops: CDR1 MNHGY, CDR2 SAAAGT. The CDR3 here is CASRRTGQYF. The CDR3 nucleotides are TGTGCCAGCAGAAGGACAGGGCAGTACTTC.

V and J are TRBV3-1 (or the pseudogene TRBV3-2) and TRBJ2-1; 8 bases match TRBD1. Germline V gene sequence: CDR1 LGHDT, CDR2 YNNKEL (reference sequence). CDR3 size: 17 residues. V lost 4 bases to trimming and J lost 4 bases; unmatched junction nucleotides: 12. CDR3 region: CASSLMLWTGRYNEQFF. The DNA for the CDR3 is TGTGCCAGCAGCCTGATGTTATGGACAGGGAGGTACAATGAGCAGTTCTTC.